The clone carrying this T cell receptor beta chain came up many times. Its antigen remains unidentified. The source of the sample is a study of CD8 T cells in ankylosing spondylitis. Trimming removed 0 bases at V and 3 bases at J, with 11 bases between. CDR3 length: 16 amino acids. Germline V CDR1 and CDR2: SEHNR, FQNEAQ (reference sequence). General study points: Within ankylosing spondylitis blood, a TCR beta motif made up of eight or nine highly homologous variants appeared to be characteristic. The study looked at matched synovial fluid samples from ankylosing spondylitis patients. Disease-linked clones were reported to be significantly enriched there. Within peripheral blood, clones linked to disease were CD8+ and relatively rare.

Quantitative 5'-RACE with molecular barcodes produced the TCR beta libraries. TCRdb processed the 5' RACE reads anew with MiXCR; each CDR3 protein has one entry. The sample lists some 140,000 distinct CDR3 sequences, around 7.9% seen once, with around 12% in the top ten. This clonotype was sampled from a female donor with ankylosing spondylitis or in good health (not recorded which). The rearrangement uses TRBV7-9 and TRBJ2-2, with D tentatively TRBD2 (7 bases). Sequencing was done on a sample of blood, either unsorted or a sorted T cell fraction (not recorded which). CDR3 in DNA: TGTGCCAGCAGCTTAGCGGCGGGGGCCGACACCGGGGAGCTGTTTTTT. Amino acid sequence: CASSLAAGADTGELFF.